This TCR beta chain was captured by sequencing in a study of T cell clonotyping in hematopoietic cell transplantation. Looking at the study overall: Pretransplant recipient samples were taken after cytoreduction.

Documented time point: recipient sample about 28 days before transplant, after cytoreduction. Generated by immunoSEQ multiplex PCR, the TCRdb table keeps only in-frame clones and is missing some. The table includes over 8,000 clones, around nine tenths detected once. The CDR3 runs 11 residues. CDR1 and CDR2 (germline): ENHRY, SYGVKD. Trimming shortened V by 3 bases and J by 2 bases, and 1 base separated the two germline ends. The sequencing used peripheral blood mononuclear cells, collected before stem cell transplant. V usage is TRBV10-3 and J usage is TRBJ1-1; unclear D gene. This receptor was identified in a woman aged 45-65 years with chronic myeloid leukemia. Some clones in this sample may be carry-over from other donors' samples. CDR3 protein: CAISENTEAFF. CDR3 coding DNA: TGTGCCATCAGTGAAAACACTGAAGCTTTCTTT.